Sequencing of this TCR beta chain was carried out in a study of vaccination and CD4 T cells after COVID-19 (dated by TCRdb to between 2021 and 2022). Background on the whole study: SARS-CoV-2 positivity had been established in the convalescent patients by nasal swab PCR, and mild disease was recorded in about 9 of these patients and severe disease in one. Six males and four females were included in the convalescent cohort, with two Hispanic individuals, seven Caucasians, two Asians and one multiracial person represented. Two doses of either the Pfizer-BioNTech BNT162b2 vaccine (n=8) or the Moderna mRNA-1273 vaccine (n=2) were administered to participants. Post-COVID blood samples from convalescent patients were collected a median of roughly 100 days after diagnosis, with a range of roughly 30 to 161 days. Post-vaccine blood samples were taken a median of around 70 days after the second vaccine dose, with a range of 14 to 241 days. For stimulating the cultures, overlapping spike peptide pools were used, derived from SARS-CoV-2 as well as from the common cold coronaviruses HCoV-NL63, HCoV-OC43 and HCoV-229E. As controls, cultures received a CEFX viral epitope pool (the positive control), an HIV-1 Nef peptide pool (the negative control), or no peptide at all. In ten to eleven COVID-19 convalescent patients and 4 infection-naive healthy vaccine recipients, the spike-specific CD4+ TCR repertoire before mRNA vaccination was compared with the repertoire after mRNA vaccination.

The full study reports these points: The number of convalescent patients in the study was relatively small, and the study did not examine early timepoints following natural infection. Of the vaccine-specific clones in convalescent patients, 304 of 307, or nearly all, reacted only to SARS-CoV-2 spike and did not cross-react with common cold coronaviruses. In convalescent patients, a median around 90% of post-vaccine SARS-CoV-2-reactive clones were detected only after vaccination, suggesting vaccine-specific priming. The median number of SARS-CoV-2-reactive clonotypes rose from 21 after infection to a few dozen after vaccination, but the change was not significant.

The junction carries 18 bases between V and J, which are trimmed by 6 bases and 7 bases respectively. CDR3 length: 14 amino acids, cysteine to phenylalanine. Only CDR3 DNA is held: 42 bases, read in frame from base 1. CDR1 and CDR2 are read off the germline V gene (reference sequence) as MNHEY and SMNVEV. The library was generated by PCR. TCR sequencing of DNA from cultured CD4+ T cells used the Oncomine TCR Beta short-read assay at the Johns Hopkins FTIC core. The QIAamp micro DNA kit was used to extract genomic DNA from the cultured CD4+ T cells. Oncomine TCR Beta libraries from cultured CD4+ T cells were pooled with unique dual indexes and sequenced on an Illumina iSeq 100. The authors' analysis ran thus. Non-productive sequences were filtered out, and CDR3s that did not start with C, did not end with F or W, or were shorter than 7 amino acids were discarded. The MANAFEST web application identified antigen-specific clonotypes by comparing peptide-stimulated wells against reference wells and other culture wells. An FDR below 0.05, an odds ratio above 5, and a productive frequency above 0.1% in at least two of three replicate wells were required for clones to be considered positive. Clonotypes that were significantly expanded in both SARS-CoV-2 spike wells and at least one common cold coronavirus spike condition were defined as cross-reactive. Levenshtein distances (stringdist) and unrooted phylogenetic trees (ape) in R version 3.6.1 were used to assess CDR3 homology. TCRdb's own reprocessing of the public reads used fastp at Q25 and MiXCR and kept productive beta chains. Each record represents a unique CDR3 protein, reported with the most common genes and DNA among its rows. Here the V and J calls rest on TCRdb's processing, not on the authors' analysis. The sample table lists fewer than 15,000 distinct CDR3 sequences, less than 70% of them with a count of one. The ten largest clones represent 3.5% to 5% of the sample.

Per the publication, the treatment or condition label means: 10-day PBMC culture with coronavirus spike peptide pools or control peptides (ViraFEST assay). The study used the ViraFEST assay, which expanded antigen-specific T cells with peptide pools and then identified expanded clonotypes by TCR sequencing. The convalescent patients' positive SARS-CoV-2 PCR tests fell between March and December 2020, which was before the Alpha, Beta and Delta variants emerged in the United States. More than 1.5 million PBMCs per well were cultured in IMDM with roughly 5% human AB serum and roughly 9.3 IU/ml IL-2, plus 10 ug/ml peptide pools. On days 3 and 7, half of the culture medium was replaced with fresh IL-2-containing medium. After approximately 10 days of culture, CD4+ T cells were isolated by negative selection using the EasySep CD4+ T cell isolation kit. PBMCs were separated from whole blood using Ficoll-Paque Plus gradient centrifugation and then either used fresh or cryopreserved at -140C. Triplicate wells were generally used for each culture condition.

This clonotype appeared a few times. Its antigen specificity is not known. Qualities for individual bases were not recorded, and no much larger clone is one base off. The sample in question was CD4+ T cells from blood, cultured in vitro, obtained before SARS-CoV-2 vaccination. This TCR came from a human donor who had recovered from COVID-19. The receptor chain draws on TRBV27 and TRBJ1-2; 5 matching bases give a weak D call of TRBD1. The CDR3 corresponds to CASRDNKGGVGYTF. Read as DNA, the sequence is TGTGCCAGCAGGGACAACAAAGGTGGGGTTGGCTACACCTTC.